The text below deals with one T cell receptor (beta chain). Using its own MiXCR run on the RT-PCR reads, TCRdb lists one record per CDR3 protein. The sample yields about 190,000 distinct CDR3 sequences, 14% seen once. The entry originates in a study of response to subunit inactivated influenza vaccine. Germline lookup yields CDR1 SGDLS and CDR2 YYNGEE. CDR3 length: 15 residues. V was shortened by 3 bases and J by 6 bases, with 16 bases between the two germline ends. The TCR was taken from a man over 45 who received an inactivated influenza vaccine. This sample comprised CD8+ T cells sorted from PBMCs, obtained less than 6 days after vaccination. This chain joins TRBV9 and TRBJ2-1, with D hard to call. Written as DNA, the CDR3 is TGTGCCAGCAGCGAGGGTGATTTTATACTCAATGAGCAGTTCTTC. It translates to CASSEGDFILNEQFF.